The entry below describes one T cell receptor beta chain. Its matching antigen is unknown. The sample originates from a study of cytomegalovirus exposure and HLA in healthy donors. The primer mix had 60 Vbeta and 13 Jbeta primers. Profiled with immunoSEQ multiplex PCR; TCRdb holds only in-frame clones, not every one. The sample lists about 120,000 clones; over 75% were seen once. Broader study findings: The Asian-associated ancestry cluster reportedly had fewer N-insertions than the approximately 700-donor mean in a later analysis.

V gave up 0 bases and J gave up 4 bases, with 8 bases separating them. Germline V CDR1 and CDR2: SGDLS, YYNGEE. This CDR3 spans 13 amino acids. V usage is TRBV9 and J usage is TRBJ2-7; D remains ambiguous. The sequenced material came from PBMCs. The clonotype comes from a woman aged 18 to 35 in good health and CMV-seronegative. In DNA form, the CDR3 reads TGTGCCAGCAGCGTAGGAGCCGTGTACGAGCAGTACTTC. Protein: CASSVGAVYEQYF.